The present T cell receptor beta chain was sequenced within a study of cytomegalovirus exposure and HLA in healthy donors. 13 Jbeta primers and 60 Vbeta primers were used for the PCR. The assay was immunoSEQ multiplex PCR, and TCRdb's table has in-frame clones only and misses some. The sample table sets out about 210,000 clones. The CDR3 is made up of 13 amino acids. Germline V gene sequence: CDR1 SQVTM, CDR2 ANQGSEA. The V and J ends lost 4 bases and 0 bases respectively, with 9 bases between them. The sequence was collected from a woman in her twenties or thirties in good health and CMV-seropositive. V is TRBV29-1 and J is TRBJ1-1; D remains unclear. Sequencing used PBMCs. This chain's CDR3 is CSVGRALNTEAFF. CDR3 DNA: TGCAGCGTTGGTAGAGCCTTGAACACTGAAGCTTTCTTT.